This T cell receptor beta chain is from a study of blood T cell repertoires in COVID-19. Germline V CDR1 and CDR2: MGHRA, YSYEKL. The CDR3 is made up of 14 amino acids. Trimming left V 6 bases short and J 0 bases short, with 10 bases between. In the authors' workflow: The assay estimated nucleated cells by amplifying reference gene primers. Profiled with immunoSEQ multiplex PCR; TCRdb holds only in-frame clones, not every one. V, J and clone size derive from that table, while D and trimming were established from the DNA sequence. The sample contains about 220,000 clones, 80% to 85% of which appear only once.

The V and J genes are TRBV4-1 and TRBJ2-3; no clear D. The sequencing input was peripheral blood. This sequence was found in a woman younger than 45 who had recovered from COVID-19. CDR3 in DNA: TGCGCCAGCAGGAGGCTTCCTAGCACAGATACGCAGTATTTT. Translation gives CASRRLPSTDTQYF.